The present T cell receptor (beta chain) was sequenced within a study of OX40 agonist ivuxolimab in advanced cancers. The overall study: Three patients, one with hepatocellular carcinoma and two with cutaneous melanoma, responded partially.

This CDR3 is 15 amino acids long. Per germline, CDR1 MRHNA and CDR2 SNTAGT. Deletions cut 5 bases from V and 2 bases from J, with 16 bases between. TCRdb keeps only in-frame clones here, not all; method: immunoSEQ multiplex PCR. The sample consists of some 70,000 clones, more than 85% of them appearing once. V and J are TRBV6-4 and TRBJ2-7, with a weak D call TRBD2 (5 bases). The sample consisted of CD4+ or CD8+ T cells sorted from blood, taken in a trial of the OX40 agonist ivuxolimab. The clonotype comes from an adult with an advanced solid tumor such as melanoma, head and neck, liver or kidney cancer. CDR3 bases: TGTGCCAGCAGTATCGGACTCGAGGCTACCTACGAGCAGTACTTC. This gives the protein CASSIGLEATYEQYF.